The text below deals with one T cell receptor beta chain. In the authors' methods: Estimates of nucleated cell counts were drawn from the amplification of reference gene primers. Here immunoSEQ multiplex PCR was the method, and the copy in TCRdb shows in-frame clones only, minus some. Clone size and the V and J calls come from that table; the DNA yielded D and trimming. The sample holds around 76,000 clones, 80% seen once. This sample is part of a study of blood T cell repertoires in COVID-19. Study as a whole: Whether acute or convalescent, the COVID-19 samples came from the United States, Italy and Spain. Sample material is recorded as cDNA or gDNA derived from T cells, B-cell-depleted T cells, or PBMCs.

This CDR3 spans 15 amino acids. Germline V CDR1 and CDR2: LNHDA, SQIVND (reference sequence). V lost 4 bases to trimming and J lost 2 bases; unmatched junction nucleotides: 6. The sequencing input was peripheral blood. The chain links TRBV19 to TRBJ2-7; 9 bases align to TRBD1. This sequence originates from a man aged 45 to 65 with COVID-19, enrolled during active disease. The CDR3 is CASSRTGVPPYEQYF. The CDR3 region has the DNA TGTGCCAGTAGTAGGACAGGGGTCCCCCCCTACGAGCAGTACTTC.